This T cell receptor (beta chain) emerged from a study of cytomegalovirus exposure and HLA in healthy donors. Study-wide points: Reported performance of the classifier showed diagnosis of cytomegalovirus status with high specificity and sensitivity. Most TCR sequences proved rare, with some public TCRs found in many donors. A few chains tied to CMV proved CMV antigen-specific in vitro.

Repertoires were generated with immunoSEQ multiplex PCR, while TCRdb's copy carries only in-frame clones and drops some. The table shows 170,000 or so clones, with around 82% occurring only once. V trimming: 9 bases; J trimming: 1 base; junction bases outside the gene matches: 8. Germline V lookup: CDR1 KGHSH, CDR2 LQKENI. The CDR3 is 14 amino acids. Comment on this clone: Its target is unknown.

This clonotype was sampled from a woman aged 18-35 years in good health and CMV-seropositive. This chain joins TRBV18 and TRBJ2-5; 7 bases line up with TRBD1. Specimen: PBMCs. The CDR3: CASTGVQAQETQYF. The CDR3 DNA reads as TGTGCCAGTACAGGGGTCCAGGCCCAAGAGACCCAGTACTTC.